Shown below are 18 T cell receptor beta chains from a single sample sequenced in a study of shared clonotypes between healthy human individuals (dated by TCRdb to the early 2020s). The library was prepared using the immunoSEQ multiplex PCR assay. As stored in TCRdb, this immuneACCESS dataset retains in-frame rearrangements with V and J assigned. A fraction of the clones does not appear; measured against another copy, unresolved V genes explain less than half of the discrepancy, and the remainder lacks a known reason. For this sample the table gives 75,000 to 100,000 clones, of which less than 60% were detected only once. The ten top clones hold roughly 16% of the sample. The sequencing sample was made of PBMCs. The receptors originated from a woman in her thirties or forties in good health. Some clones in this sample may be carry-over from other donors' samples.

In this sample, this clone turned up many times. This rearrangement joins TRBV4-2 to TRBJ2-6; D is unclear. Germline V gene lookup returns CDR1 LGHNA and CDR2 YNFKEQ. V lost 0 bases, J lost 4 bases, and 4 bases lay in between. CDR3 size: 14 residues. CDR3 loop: CASSQDTGANVLTF. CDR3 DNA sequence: TGTGCCAGCAGCCAAGATACGGGGGCCAACGTCCTGACTTTC.

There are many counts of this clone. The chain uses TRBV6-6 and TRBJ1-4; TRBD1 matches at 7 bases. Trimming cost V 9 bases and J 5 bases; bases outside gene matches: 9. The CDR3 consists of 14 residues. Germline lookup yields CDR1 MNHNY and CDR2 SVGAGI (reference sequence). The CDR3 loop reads CASTRQGRNEKLFF. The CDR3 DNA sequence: TGTGCCAGTACACGACAGGGAAGAAATGAAAAACTGTTTTTT.

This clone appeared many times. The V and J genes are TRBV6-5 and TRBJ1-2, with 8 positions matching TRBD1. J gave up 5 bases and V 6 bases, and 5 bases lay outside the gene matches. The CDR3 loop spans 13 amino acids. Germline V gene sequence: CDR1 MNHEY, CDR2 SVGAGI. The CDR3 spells CASSPGQDYGYTF. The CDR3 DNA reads TGTGCCAGCAGCCCGGGACAGGATTATGGCTACACCTTC.

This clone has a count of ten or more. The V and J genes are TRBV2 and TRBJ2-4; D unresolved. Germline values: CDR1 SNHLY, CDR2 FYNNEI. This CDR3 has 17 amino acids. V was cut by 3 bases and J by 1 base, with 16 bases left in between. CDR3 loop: CASSDDWAQEAKNIQYF. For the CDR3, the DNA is TGTGCCAGCAGTGATGATTGGGCCCAGGAGGCCAAAAACATTCAGTACTTC.

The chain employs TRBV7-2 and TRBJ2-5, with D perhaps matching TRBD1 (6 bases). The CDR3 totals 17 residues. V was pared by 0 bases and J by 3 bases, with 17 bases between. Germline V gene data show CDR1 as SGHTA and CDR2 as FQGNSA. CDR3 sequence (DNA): TGTGCCAGCAGCTTAGCCTCTCACAGGGCCTACGAAGAGACCCAGTACTTC. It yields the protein CASSLASHRAYEETQYF.

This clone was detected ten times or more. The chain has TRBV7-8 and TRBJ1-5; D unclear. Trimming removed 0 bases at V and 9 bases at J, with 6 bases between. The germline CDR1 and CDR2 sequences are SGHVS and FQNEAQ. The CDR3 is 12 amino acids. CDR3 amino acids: CASSLASLPQHF. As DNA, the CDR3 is TGTGCCAGCAGCTTAGCCAGTTTGCCCCAGCATTTT.

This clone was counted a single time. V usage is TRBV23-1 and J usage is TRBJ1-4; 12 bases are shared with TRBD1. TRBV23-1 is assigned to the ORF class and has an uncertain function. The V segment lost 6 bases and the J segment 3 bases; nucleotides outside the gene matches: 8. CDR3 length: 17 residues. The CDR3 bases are TGCGCCAGCAGACCAACGGGACAGGGGGCGGCTAATGAAAAACTGTTTTTT. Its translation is CASRPTGQGAANEKLFF.

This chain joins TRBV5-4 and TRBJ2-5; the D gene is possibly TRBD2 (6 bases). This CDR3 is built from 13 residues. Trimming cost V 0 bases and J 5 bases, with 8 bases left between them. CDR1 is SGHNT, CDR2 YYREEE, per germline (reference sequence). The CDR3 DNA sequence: TGTGCCAGCAGCTTGGCGGGGGATGAGACCCAGTACTTC. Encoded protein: CASSLAGDETQYF.

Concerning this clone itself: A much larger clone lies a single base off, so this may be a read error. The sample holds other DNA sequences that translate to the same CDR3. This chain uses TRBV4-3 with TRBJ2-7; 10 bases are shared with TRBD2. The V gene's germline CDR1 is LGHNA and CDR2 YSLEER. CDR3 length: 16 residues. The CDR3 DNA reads TGCGCCAGCAGCCAAGATTTAACTAGCGGGGCCTACGAGCAATACTTC. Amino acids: CASSQDLTSGAYEQYF.

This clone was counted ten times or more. This CDR3 is CASSWRGRSDTQYF. CDR3 sequence (DNA): TGTGCCAGCAGTTGGCGCGGGAGGTCAGATACGCAGTATTTT. V is TRBV7-3 and J is TRBJ2-3, with 8 bases lining up with TRBD2. The CDR3 totals 14 residues. J lost 4 bases, V lost 6 bases, and 6 bases had no gene match. The germline V gene encodes CDR1 SGHTA and CDR2 FQGTGA.

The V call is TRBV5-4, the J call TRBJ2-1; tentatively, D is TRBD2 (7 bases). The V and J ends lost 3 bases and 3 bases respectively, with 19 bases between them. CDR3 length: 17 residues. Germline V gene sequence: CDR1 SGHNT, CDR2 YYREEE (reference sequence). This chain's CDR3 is CASSSGGGRGFYNEQFF. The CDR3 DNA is TGTGCCAGCAGCTCGGGGGGCGGCAGGGGATTCTACAATGAGCAGTTCTTC.

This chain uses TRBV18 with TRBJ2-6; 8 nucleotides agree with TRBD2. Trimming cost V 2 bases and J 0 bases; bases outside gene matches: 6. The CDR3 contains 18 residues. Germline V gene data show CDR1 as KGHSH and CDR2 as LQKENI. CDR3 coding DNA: TGTGCCAGCTCACCATTAGCGGGGTCCCCCTCTGGGGCCAACGTCCTGACTTTC. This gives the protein CASSPLAGSPSGANVLTF. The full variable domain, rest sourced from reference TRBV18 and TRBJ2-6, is NAGVMQNPRHLVRRRGQEARLRCSPMKGHSHVYWYRQLPEEGLKFMVYLQKENIIDESGMPKERFSAEFPKEGPSILRIQQVVRGDSAAYFCASSPLAGSPSGANVLTFGAGSRLTVL.

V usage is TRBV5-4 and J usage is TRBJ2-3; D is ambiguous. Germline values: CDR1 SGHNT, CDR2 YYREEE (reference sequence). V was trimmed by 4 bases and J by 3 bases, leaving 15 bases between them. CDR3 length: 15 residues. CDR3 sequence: CASSQESTATDTQYF. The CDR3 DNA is TGTGCCAGCAGCCAAGAAAGTACAGCAACAGATACGCAGTATTTT.

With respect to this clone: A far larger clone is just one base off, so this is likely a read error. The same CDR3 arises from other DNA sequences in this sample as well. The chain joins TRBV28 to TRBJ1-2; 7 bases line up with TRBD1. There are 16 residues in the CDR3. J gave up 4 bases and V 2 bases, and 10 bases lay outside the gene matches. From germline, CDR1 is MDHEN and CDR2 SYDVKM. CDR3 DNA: TGTGCCAGCAGTTTAGTATTAAGGACAGGACCCTATGGCTACACCTTC. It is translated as CASSLVLRTGPYGYTF.

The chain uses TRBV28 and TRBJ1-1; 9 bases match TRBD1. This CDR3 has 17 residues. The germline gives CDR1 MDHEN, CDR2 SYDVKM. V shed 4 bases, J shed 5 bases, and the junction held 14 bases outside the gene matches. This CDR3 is CASSSRTGVMVETEAFF. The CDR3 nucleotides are TGTGCCAGCAGTTCCAGGACAGGGGTAATGGTAGAAACTGAAGCTTTCTTT.

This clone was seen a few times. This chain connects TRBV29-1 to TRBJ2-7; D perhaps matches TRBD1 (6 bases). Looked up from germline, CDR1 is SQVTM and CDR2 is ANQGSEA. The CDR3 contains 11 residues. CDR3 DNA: TGCAGTGCACAGGGATCCTACGAGCAGTACTTC. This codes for CSAQGSYEQYF.

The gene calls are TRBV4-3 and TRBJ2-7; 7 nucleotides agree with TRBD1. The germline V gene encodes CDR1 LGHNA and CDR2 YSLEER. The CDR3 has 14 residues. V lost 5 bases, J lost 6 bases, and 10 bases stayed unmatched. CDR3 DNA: TGCGCCAGCAGCTACACGACAGGGTCGAGCGAGCAGTACTTC. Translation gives CASSYTTGSSEQYF.

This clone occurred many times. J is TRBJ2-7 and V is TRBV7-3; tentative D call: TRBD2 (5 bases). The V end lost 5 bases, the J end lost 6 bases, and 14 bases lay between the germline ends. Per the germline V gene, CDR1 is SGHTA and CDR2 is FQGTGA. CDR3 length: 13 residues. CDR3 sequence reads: CASSRERRGEQYF. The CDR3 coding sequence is TGTGCCAGCAGCAGGGAACGACGGGGCGAGCAGTACTTC.